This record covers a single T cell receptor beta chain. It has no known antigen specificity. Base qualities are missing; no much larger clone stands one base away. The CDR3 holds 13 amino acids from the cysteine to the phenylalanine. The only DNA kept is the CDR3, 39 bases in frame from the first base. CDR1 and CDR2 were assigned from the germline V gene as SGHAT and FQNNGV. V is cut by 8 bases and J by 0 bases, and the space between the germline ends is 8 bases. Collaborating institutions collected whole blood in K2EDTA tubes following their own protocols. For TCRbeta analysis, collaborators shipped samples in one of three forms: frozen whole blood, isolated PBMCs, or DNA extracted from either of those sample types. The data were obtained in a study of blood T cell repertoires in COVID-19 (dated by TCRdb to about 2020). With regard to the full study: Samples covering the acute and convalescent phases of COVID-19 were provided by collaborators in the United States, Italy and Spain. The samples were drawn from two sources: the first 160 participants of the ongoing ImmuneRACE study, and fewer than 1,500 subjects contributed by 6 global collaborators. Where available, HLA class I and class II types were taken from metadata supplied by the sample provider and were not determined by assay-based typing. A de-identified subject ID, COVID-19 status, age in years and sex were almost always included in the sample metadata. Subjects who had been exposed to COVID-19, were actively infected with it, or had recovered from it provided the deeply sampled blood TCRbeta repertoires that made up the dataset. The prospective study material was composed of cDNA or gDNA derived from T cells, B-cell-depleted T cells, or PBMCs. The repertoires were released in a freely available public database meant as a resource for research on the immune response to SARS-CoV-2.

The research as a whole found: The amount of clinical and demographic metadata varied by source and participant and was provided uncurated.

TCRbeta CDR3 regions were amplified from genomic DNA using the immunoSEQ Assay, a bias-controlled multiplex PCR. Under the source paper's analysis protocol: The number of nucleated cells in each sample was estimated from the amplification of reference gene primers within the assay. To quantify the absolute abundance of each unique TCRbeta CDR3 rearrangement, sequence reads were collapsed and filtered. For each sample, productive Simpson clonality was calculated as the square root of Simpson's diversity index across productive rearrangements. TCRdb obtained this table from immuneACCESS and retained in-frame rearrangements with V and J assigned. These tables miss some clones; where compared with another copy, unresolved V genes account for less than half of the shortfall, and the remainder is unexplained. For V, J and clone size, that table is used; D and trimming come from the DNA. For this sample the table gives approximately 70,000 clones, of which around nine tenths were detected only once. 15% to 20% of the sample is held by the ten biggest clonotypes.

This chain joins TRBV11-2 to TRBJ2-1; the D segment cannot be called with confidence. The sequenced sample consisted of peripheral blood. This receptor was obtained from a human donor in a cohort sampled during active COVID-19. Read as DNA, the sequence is TGTGCCAGCTCGCTACCCTCCTACAATGAGCAGTTCTTC. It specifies CASSLPSYNEQFF.